This T cell receptor (beta chain) was found in a study of blood T cells in healthy people across ages. This CDR3 spans 17 amino acids. CDR1 is MNHEY and CDR2 is SVGEGT in the germline V gene. Trimming at V came to 5 bases and at J to 0 bases, leaving 8 bases not matched to a gene. The authors ran a second PCR of 7 to 11 cycles using a sample-barcoded 5' primer and a J-beta primer mix. TCRdb reprocessed the 5' RACE reads with MiXCR, giving one entry per CDR3 protein. The sample consists of 700,000 or so distinct CDR3 sequences, around 43% of them appearing once. The clonotype comes from an elderly man in good health. The V call is TRBV6-2 or TRBV6-3, the J call TRBJ2-1; TRBD1 matches at 9 bases. Input material: blood. The CDR3 protein is CASSPNRGLISYNEQFF. CDR3 in DNA: TGTGCCAGCAGTCCGAACAGGGGGCTAATCTCCTACAATGAGCAGTTCTTC.